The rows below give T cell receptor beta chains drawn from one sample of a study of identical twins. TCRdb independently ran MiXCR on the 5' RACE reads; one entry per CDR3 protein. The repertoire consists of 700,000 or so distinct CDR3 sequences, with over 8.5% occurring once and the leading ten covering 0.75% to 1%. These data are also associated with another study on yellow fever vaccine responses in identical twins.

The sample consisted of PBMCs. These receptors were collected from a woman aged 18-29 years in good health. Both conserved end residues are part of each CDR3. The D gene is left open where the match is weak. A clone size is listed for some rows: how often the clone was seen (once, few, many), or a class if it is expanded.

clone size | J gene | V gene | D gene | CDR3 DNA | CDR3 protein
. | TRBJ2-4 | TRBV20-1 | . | TGCAGTGCTAGAGATGGCGGGGCACCATTCGGGTACTTC | CSARDGGAPFGYF
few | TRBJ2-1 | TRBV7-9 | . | TGTGCCAGCAGCTGGACAGTCTTTGAGCAGTTCTTC | CASSWTVFEQFF
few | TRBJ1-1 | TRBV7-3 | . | TGTGCCAGCAGCTTAGGCAGGGTGGACACTGAAGCTTTCTTT | CASSLGRVDTEAFF
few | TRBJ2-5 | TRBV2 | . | TGTGCCAGCAGTCCTTGGAAGGCAGGAGGGGAGACCCAGTACTTC | CASSPWKAGGETQYF
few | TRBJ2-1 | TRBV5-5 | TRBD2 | TGTGCCAGCAGCAAACAACTAGCGGGAGGATTCTACAATGAGCAGTTCTTC | CASSKQLAGGFYNEQFF
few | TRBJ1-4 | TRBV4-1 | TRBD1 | TGCGCCAGCAGCCCTCTGGGACAGTTTGACGAAAAACTGTTTTTT | CASSPLGQFDEKLFF
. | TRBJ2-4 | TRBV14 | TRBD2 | TGTGCCAGCGGCCGCGGGGGCACTAGCGGGAGCAACATTCAGTACTTC | CASGRGGTSGSNIQYF
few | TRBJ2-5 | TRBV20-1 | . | TGCAGTGCTCCCCGTCGGGGTGCGCTTCCGGGCCCCAAACAAGAGACCCAGTACTTC | CSAPRRGALPGPKQETQYF
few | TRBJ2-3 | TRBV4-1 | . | TGCGCCAGCAGCCAAGTTGTCTACACAGATACGCAGTATTTT | CASSQVVYTDTQYF
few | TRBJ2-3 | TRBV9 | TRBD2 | TGTGCCAGCAGCGACCGGTGGACTAGCGGGGAGGTAGATACGCAGTATTTT | CASSDRWTSGEVDTQYF
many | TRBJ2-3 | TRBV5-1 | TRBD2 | TGCGCCAGCAGCTACCTAGCGGGAGTCACAGATACGCAGTATTTT | CASSYLAGVTDTQYF
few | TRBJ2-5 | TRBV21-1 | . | TGTGCCAGCAGCAAAGTGAGGGAGGGGGCCATCCAAGAGACCCAGTACTTC | CASSKVREGAIQETQYF
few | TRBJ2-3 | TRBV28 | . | TGTGCCAGCAGTCCTGGGATTATTCGAGTTACGCAGTATTTT | CASSPGIIRVTQYF
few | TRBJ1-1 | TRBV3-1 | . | TGTGCCAGCAACAGACAGGCCTCGGACGGTGAAGCTTTCTTT | CASNRQASDGEAFF
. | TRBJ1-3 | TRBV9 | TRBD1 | TGTGCCAGCAGCCAAGCGACAGGGCGCGGATCTGGAAACACCATATATTTT | CASSQATGRGSGNTIYF
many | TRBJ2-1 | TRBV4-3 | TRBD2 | TGCGCCAGCAGCCAAGAAGCGGGAGGGGCCTACAATGAGCAGTTCTTC | CASSQEAGGAYNEQFF
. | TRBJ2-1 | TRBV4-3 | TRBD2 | TGCGCCAGCAGCGGTCCGGTCGCGGGAGGCGAGCAGTTCTTC | CASSGPVAGGEQFF